The source of this T cell receptor (beta chain) is a study of T cells in Graves' hyperthyroidism and ophthalmopathy. The wider study: Before any treatment, at initial diagnosis, peripheral blood was collected. Study observations and caveats: Blood also carried most thyroid clonotypes expanded above 0.001.

V was shortened by 0 bases and J by 4 bases, with 10 bases between the two germline ends. The CDR3 consists of 14 residues. The germline CDR1 and CDR2 sequences are SGHTS and YDEGEE. TCR beta CDR3 sequences were amplified from RNA transcripts. Carried out on the TCR CDR3, a first-round RT-PCR used the HTBI primer set. Via MiXCR, TCRdb re-called the multiplex PCR reads, giving one row per CDR3 protein. This sample has about half a million distinct CDR3 sequences, with under 25% found just once. A remark on this clonotype: The target antigen is unknown.

This clonotype originated in a man between 18 and 35 years old with Graves' hyperthyroidism. The rearrangement uses TRBV5-8 and TRBJ2-5; D may be TRBD1 (6 bases). The sample consisted of blood. The CDR3 reads CASSLGGPPETQYF. CDR3 DNA sequence: TGTGCCAGCAGCTTGGGGGGGCCTCCAGAGACCCAGTACTTC.